The clone carrying this T cell receptor (beta chain) was detected a few times. Its antigen is not known. Since all of the isolated RNA was reverse transcribed, expressed TCRB transcripts were what got sequenced. Produced via immunoSEQ multiplex PCR; TCRdb's table is partial and in-frame only. This table has about 650,000 clones, around 12% appearing once. This sample stems from a study of beta chain features in type 1 diabetes. CDR3 size: 14 residues. Germline CDR1 and CDR2: SNHLY and FYNNEI. V lost 6 bases, J lost 3 bases, and 2 bases stayed unmatched. Notes on the study in general: Patients with Type 1 diabetes showed moderately but significantly shorter TCRB CDR3s in all four CD4+ subsets.

This clonotype originated in a man aged 25-40 years with type 1 diabetes. The V call is TRBV2, the J call TRBJ2-1; 10 nucleotides match TRBD1. The sample taken for sequencing was naive CD4+ T cells from blood. The CDR3 sequence is CASSRDRGYNEQFF. In DNA, the CDR3 is TGTGCCAGCAGCCGGGACAGGGGCTACAATGAGCAGTTCTTC.